Below are 9 T cell receptor beta chains sequenced from a single sample in a study of tissue T cells after allogeneic stem cell transplantation. The protocol was immunoSEQ multiplex PCR, while the TCRdb copy is restricted to in-frame clones and leaves out a portion. The sample contains about 6,300 clones, about two thirds of which appear only once. Sequencing used tissue from the rectum, obtained at autopsy. These receptors all stem from a woman aged 18-49 years with breast cancer.

The J gene is TRBJ1-6, the V gene TRBV5-8; 8 bases align to TRBD1. From germline, CDR1 is SGHTS and CDR2 YDEGEE. This CDR3 spans 14 amino acids. The V segment lost 2 bases and the J segment 10 bases; nucleotides outside the gene matches: 5. In DNA form, the CDR3 reads TGTGCCAGCAGCTTCTACAGGGGGGGATCACCCCTCCACTTT. Protein sequence: CASSFYRGGSPLHF.

The count of this clone is one. The J gene is TRBJ2-3, the V gene TRBV6-2 or TRBV6-3; possible D gene TRBD2, 5 bases. Germline assignment: CDR1 MNHEY and CDR2 SVGEGT. The CDR3 totals 14 residues. V dropped 6 bases and J dropped 5 bases, with 15 bases sitting between them. In nucleotides, the CDR3 is TGTGCCAGCAGCCTAACGGTAGCGCGAGATACGCAGTATTTT. Protein: CASSLTVARDTQYF.

For this clone: This sample includes further DNA sequences coding for the same CDR3. The chain is built from TRBV12-3 or TRBV12-4 and TRBJ2-7; D is unresolved. The CDR3 loop spans 12 amino acids. Deletions cut 3 bases from V and 5 bases from J, with 8 bases between. The CDR3 bases are TGTGCCAGCAGTTTTCGACCGAACGAGCAGTACTTC. Protein product: CASSFRPNEQYF.

This rearrangement joins TRBV3-1 (or the pseudogene TRBV3-2) to TRBJ2-3; D tentatively fits TRBD1 or TRBD2 (5 bases each). The germline V gene encodes CDR1 LGHDT and CDR2 YNNKEL (reference sequence). This CDR3 spans 18 amino acids. The V end was cut by 5 bases, the J end by 0 bases, with 21 bases between. Here the CDR3 reads CASSERGEGPSSTDTQYF. The DNA of the CDR3 is TGTGCCAGCAGCGAAAGAGGCGAGGGACCCTCGAGCACAGATACGCAGTATTTT.

This clone came up a few times. CDR3 sequence: CASSLAADGTIYF. The CDR3 coding sequence is TGTGCCAGCAGTTTAGCAGCAGATGGCACCATATATTTT. The chain recombines TRBV12-3 or TRBV12-4 with TRBJ1-3; D is undetermined. The germline V and J ends were trimmed by 0 bases and 9 bases, with 9 bases remaining between them. The CDR3 loop spans 13 amino acids.

This clone was counted a few times. V gene TRBV11-3 combines with J gene TRBJ2-2, with D maybe TRBD2 (6 bases). From germline, CDR1 is SGHNT and CDR2 YENEEA. The CDR3 is 14 residues long. V was shortened by 5 bases and J by 8 bases, with 15 bases between the two germline ends. CDR3 bases: TGTGCCAGCAGCCACGAAGCGGAGGGGGGGGAGCTGTTTTTT. This translates into CASSHEAEGGELFF.

With regard to this clone: Other DNA sequences in this sample translate to the same CDR3. The genes are TRBV6-5 and TRBJ2-5, with D perhaps matching TRBD2 (5 bases). The CDR3 spans 14 residues. In germline, CDR1 is MNHEY, CDR2 SVGAGI. Between the trimmed V and J ends, which lost 5 bases and 1 base, there was a span of 11 bases. CDR3 region: CASSRGRIQETQYF. Written as DNA, the CDR3 is TGTGCCAGCAGTCGGGGTCGGATCCAAGAGACCCAGTACTTC.

V is TRBV3-1 (or the pseudogene TRBV3-2) and J is TRBJ1-4; perhaps TRBD1 as D (5 bases). CDR3 size: 16 residues. Germline CDR1 LGHDT, CDR2 YNNKEL (reference sequence). The germline V and J ends were trimmed by 4 bases and 5 bases, with 17 bases remaining between them. CDR3 coding DNA: TGTGCCAGCAGCCCCACCCCGGGGCAGGGAAATGAAAAACTGTTTTTT. Encoded protein: CASSPTPGQGNEKLFF.

This sequence joins TRBV7-2 and TRBJ2-1; a weak D match, TRBD1 (6 bases). The CDR3 has 16 residues. With 1 base removed from V and 0 bases from J, the gap between germline ends came to 10 bases. CDR1 and CDR2 from the germline V gene are SGHTA and FQGNSA. This CDR3 is CASSLVRGGSYNEQFF. In DNA form, the CDR3 reads TGTGCCAGCAGCTTAGTACGAGGGGGCTCCTACAATGAGCAGTTCTTC.